This record looks at one TCR beta chain sequence and its context. Per the germline V gene, CDR1 is SQVTM and CDR2 is ANQGSEA. This CDR3 has 14 residues. The V segment lost 6 bases and the J segment 1 base; nucleotides outside the gene matches: 8. The data were obtained in a study of T cell responses to AZD1222 COVID-19 vaccine. Sequenced by immunoSEQ multiplex PCR; TCRdb stores in-frame clones only, minus some. The table has roughly 150,000 clones, 92% seen once; the top ten hold around 1.5%. The V and J genes are TRBV29-1 and TRBJ2-7; 8 bases fit TRBD2. This TCR was sampled from an adult in good health. The sample consisted of peripheral blood, taken on day 0 of AZD1222 vaccination. The CDR3 reads CSVRGGSESYEQYF. As DNA, the CDR3 is TGCAGCGTCCGGGGGGGGAGCGAGTCCTACGAGCAGTACTTC.